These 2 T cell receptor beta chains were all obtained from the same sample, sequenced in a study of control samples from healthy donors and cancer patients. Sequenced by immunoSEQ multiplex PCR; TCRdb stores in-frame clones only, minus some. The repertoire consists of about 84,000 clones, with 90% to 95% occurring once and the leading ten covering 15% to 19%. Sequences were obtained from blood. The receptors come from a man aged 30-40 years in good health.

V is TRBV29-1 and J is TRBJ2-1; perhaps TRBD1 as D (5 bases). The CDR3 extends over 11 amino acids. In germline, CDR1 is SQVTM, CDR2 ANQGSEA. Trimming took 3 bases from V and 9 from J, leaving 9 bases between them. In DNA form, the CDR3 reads TGCAGCGTTGAGGGGCTGGGTGAGCAGTTCTTC. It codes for CSVEGLGEQFF.

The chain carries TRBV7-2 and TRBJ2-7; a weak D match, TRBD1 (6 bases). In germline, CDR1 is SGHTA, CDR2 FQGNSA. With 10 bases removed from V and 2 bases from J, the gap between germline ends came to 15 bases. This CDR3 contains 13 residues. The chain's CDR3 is CATRPDSAYEQYF. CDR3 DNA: TGTGCCACCAGGCCGGACAGCGCCTACGAGCAGTACTTC.